These T cell receptor beta chains were read from a single sample in a study of Graves' ophthalmopathy and Graves' hyperthyroidism. TCRdb re-analysed the multiplex PCR reads in MiXCR, keeping a single row per CDR3 protein. The data show over a million distinct CDR3 sequences, 36% seen once. Sample: peripheral blood or thyroid tissue (not recorded which). The receptors here all came from an adult man with Graves' hyperthyroidism. Both conserved end residues are part of each CDR3. Each record gives: clone size, D gene, J gene, V gene, CDR3 DNA, CDR3 protein. D genes are given only for firm matches. Clone size is not always given. Where it is, it says once, few, many or a class for expanded clones.

clone_size: many; d_call: NA; j_call: TRBJ1-4; v_call: TRBV10-3; cdr3_nt: TGTGCCAGCAAGAGGGCAGCAACTAATGAAAAACTGTTTTTT; cdr3_aa: CASKRAATNEKLFF
clone_size: many; d_call: NA; j_call: TRBJ2-5; v_call: TRBV20-1; cdr3_nt: TGCAGTGCTAGAGGGGGGCCCGAGACCCAGTACTTC; cdr3_aa: CSARGGPETQYF
clone_size: NA; d_call: NA; j_call: TRBJ2-7; v_call: TRBV25-1; cdr3_nt: TGTGCCAGCAGTCCCGGGACGCAGCAGTACTTC; cdr3_aa: CASSPGTQQYF
clone_size: NA; d_call: NA; j_call: TRBJ1-5; v_call: TRBV9; cdr3_nt: TGTGCCAGCAGCGTAGGGGTAGCAGGATACGAGCATTTT; cdr3_aa: CASSVGVAGYEHF
clone_size: once; d_call: TRBD1; j_call: TRBJ2-2; v_call: TRBV29-1; cdr3_nt: TGCAGCGTTTCCGCAGGGGGCTGGGAGCTGTTTTTT; cdr3_aa: CSVSAGGWELFF
clone_size: NA; d_call: NA; j_call: TRBJ1-2; v_call: TRBV12-3/TRBV12-4; cdr3_nt: TGTGCCAGCAGCTTAGGTTGGGAGGGCTATGGCTACACCTTC; cdr3_aa: CASSLGWEGYGYTF
clone_size: many; d_call: NA; j_call: TRBJ2-5; v_call: TRBV2; cdr3_nt: TGTGCCAGCCAGAATCAGGCAGAGACCCAGTACTTC; cdr3_aa: CASQNQAETQYF
clone_size: NA; d_call: TRBD1; j_call: TRBJ2-5; v_call: TRBV20-1; cdr3_nt: TGCAGTGCTACGGCGGGGACAGGGCAAGAGACCCAGTACTTC; cdr3_aa: CSATAGTGQETQYF
clone_size: many; d_call: TRBD1; j_call: TRBJ2-7; v_call: TRBV7-8; cdr3_nt: TGTGCCAGCAGTGAAACCGGGACAGGAGGATACTACGAGCAGTACTTC; cdr3_aa: CASSETGTGGYYEQYF
clone_size: many; d_call: NA; j_call: TRBJ1-5; v_call: TRBV2; cdr3_nt: TGTGCCAGCAGTTCTGAGAGGGGAATTGAGCCCCAGCATTTT; cdr3_aa: CASSSERGIEPQHF
clone_size: few; d_call: NA; j_call: TRBJ2-6; v_call: TRBV29-1; cdr3_nt: TGCAGCGTTGAAGGCTTTGGGGCCAACGTCCTGACTTTC; cdr3_aa: CSVEGFGANVLTF
clone_size: NA; d_call: TRBD1; j_call: TRBJ1-4; v_call: TRBV7-9; cdr3_nt: TGTGCCAGCAGCCAGGGACAGGGGGCAGTCTTTGGAAAACTGTTTTTT; cdr3_aa: CASSQGQGAVFGKLFF
clone_size: many; d_call: TRBD1; j_call: TRBJ1-2; v_call: TRBV5-1; cdr3_nt: TGCGCCAGTACAAGGGACAGGAATGGCTACACCTTC; cdr3_aa: CASTRDRNGYTF
clone_size: NA; d_call: NA; j_call: TRBJ1-2; v_call: TRBV7-9; cdr3_nt: TGTGCCAGCAGCCACCGGGACGACTATGGCTACACCTTC; cdr3_aa: CASSHRDDYGYTF
clone_size: medium-sized; d_call: TRBD1; j_call: TRBJ1-2; v_call: TRBV6-5; cdr3_nt: TGTGCCAGCAGTTACCAAACCGGGACAGGACACTATGGCTACACCTTC; cdr3_aa: CASSYQTGTGHYGYTF
clone_size: few; d_call: TRBD1; j_call: TRBJ1-4; v_call: TRBV27; cdr3_nt: TGTGCCAGCAGTGAATCGACAGGGGTTTTTGAAAAACTGTTTTTT; cdr3_aa: CASSESTGVFEKLFF
clone_size: NA; d_call: NA; j_call: TRBJ1-4; v_call: TRBV7-9; cdr3_nt: TGTGCCAGCAGCAACGAGGGGGTCAGCGCTAATGAAAAACTGTTTTTT; cdr3_aa: CASSNEGVSANEKLFF
clone_size: NA; d_call: TRBD1; j_call: TRBJ1-5; v_call: TRBV27; cdr3_nt: TGTGCCAGCAGTTTCACCGGGACAGGGACCCAGCCCCAGCATTTT; cdr3_aa: CASSFTGTGTQPQHF
clone_size: NA; d_call: NA; j_call: TRBJ2-5; v_call: TRBV25-1; cdr3_nt: TGTGCCAGCAGCCCCCCCGTGGGGCTGGGCAGACGGTGGACCCAGTACTTC; cdr3_aa: CASSPPVGLGRRWTQYF
clone_size: many; d_call: NA; j_call: TRBJ2-7; v_call: TRBV20-1; cdr3_nt: TGCAGTGCCCAACCGACAGGTCGTGAGCAGTACTTC; cdr3_aa: CSAQPTGREQYF